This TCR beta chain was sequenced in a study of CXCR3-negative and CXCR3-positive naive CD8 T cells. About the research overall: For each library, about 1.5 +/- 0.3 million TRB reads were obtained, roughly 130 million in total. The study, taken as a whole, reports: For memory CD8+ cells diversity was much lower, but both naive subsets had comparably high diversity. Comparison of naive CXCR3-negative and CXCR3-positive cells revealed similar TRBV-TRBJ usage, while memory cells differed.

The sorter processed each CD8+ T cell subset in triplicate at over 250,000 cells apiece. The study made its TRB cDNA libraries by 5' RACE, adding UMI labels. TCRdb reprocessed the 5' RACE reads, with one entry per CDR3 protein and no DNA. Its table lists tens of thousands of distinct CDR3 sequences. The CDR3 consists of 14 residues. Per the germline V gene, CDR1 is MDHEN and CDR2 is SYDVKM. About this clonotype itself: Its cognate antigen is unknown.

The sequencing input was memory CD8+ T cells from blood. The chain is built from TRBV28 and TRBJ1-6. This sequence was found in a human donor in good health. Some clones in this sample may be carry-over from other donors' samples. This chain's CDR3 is CASSFRLLGSPLHF.